The rows below give T cell receptor beta chains drawn from one sample of a study of T cells after yellow fever vaccination. TCRdb used MiXCR to reprocess the 5' RACE reads, holding one entry per CDR3 protein. This table has around 250,000 distinct CDR3 sequences, 6.9% appearing once. The starting material was CD4+ T cells sorted from PBMCs, obtained 15 days after the yellow fever booster vaccination. Receptor source: a man aged 25-45 years who received the YFV17D yellow fever vaccine. Each CDR3 is given without its conserved first and last residue. Size tells how often a clone was seen (once, few, many) or the class of an expanded clone, and some rows leave it out.

v_call	clone_size	j_call	cdr3_aa
TRBV7-2	many	TRBJ2-5	ASSLATSPQETQY
TRBV20-1	many	TRBJ2-7	SARSDTREQY
TRBV5-1	many	TRBJ2-3	ASSLGGPSTDTQY
TRBV30	few	TRBJ2-2	AWSVIRQPSTGELF
TRBV10-3	-	TRBJ2-5	AISEGQKQETQY
TRBV28	-	TRBJ2-1	ASSLTSGDSYNEQF
TRBV12-3/TRBV12-4	-	TRBJ2-1	ASSTYRGGYNEQF
TRBV4-3	-	TRBJ2-1	ASSQDATGLGPYNEQF
TRBV5-1	few	TRBJ2-5	ASSRDSNRRETQY
TRBV20-1	many	TRBJ2-3	SAPTGSWTDTQY
TRBV12-3/TRBV12-4	many	TRBJ2-3	ASRLASTDTQY
TRBV6-1	-	TRBJ2-5	ASSNRGGAETQY
TRBV21-1	-	TRBJ1-5	ASSNWSALLSNQPQH
TRBV7-2	-	TRBJ1-5	ASSLLGSSNQPQH
TRBV18	few	TRBJ2-7	ASSPSLSGSPYEQY
TRBV13	many	TRBJ1-6	ASSPNGDPNSPLH
TRBV20-1	few	TRBJ2-4	SARVGDGTKNIQY
TRBV7-9	-	TRBJ1-1	ASSVGTGKSEAF
TRBV7-9	-	TRBJ2-7	ASSLSTGVHEQY
TRBV18	few	TRBJ2-3	ASSPPAGNTQY
TRBV4-1	-	TRBJ2-6	ASSQGTGAGANDLT
TRBV11-2	few	TRBJ2-1	ASNPPLGGGPRRNEQF
TRBV19	few	TRBJ2-4	ASTTGLAGFSENIQY
TRBV6-2/TRBV6-3	few	TRBJ2-2	ASRASGNTGELF
TRBV20-1	-	TRBJ2-7	SALDGLAGIYEQY
TRBV20-1	-	TRBJ2-3	SARVTGRDTQY
TRBV6-5	many	TRBJ2-5	ASSYSTLAETQY
TRBV7-2	-	TRBJ2-5	ASSSGLAQETQY
TRBV20-1	few	TRBJ2-1	SALLTGTVTYNEQF
TRBV15	-	TRBJ2-4	ATSRDSPAKY
TRBV28	-	TRBJ2-3	ASSSGGRRTDTQY
TRBV11-3	few	TRBJ2-1	ASSTGLAGTYNEQF
TRBV20-1	many	TRBJ2-2	SARHSGRLTTGELF
TRBV20-1	few	TRBJ1-5	SARDHARGGNQPQH
TRBV20-1	many	TRBJ2-1	SARPSGRPYNEQF
TRBV12-3/TRBV12-4	many	TRBJ2-1	ASSKNNEQF
TRBV14	few	TRBJ2-1	ASSHPGTLNNEQF
TRBV18	-	TRBJ2-2	ASSPRAAELV
TRBV5-1	few	TRBJ2-1	ASSPGATRQLPEQF
TRBV12-3/TRBV12-4	few	TRBJ2-1	ASSFRDNYNEQF
TRBV20-1	many	TRBJ2-5	SASWGQGAQTQY